This T cell receptor beta chain was sequenced during a study of PD-1 blockade in mismatch repair-deficient tumors. The CDR3 length is 14 residues. Between the trimmed V and J ends, which lost 0 bases and 4 bases, there was a span of 7 bases. Germline values: CDR1 SGHAT, CDR2 FQNNGV. TCRdb's table, derived via immunoSEQ multiplex PCR, lists solely in-frame clones and lacks some. The repertoire holds some 130,000 clones, around nine tenths seen once, with 12% in the top ten. The material was peripheral blood, obtained roughly 70 weeks after starting pembrolizumab. This TCR derives from an adult with mismatch repair-deficient cancer. V and J are TRBV11-2 and TRBJ2-1, with D unclear. The CDR3 reads CASSLEWSYNEQFF. CDR3 coding DNA: TGTGCCAGCAGCTTAGAGTGGTCTTACAATGAGCAGTTCTTC.